The 25 T cell receptor beta chains listed next were all sequenced from one sample in a study of blood T cells in healthy people across ages. A second PCR, run for about 6 to 11 cycles, used a sample-barcoded 5' primer plus a J-beta primer mix. TCRdb reprocessed the 5' RACE reads with MiXCR, giving one entry per CDR3 protein. The sample carries some 1.8 million distinct CDR3 sequences, approximately 40% recorded once. Sequenced sample: blood. The receptors stem from a human donor in good health.

This clonotype occurred a few times. The CDR3 region is CASSYGQVGGYTF. The CDR3 coding sequence is TGTGCCAGCAGTTACGGGCAGGTTGGTGGCTACACCTTC. The J gene is TRBJ1-2, the V gene TRBV6-5; unclear D gene. Looked up from germline, CDR1 is MNHEY and CDR2 is SVGAGI. The V gene lost 2 bases and the J gene lost 7 bases, with 11 bases spanning the gap. CDR3 length: 13 residues.

The genes are TRBV12-3 or TRBV12-4 and TRBJ1-2; no definite D call. CDR3 length: 12 residues. The V end was cut by 6 bases, the J end by 0 bases, with 5 bases between. The CDR3 nucleotides are TGTGCCAGCAGACGGTCTAACTATGGCTACACCTTC. Translating gives CASRRSNYGYTF.

About this clonotype itself: A clone one base away is much larger, so this may be a read error. The chain employs TRBV4-3 and TRBJ2-1; D is ambiguous. The CDR3 loop spans 13 amino acids. Germline V gene data show CDR1 as LGHNA and CDR2 as YSLEER. CDR3 DNA sequence: TGCGCCGGCAGCCAAGGACCAGCAGTCATGCAGTTCTTC. Amino acids: CAGSQGPAVMQFF.

V gene TRBV14 combines with J gene TRBJ2-1, with 7 bases identical to TRBD2. In germline, CDR1 is SGHDN, CDR2 FVKESK. The junction had 5 bases not matched to a gene; V was cut back by 2 bases and J by 7 bases. The CDR3 length is 14 residues. Here the CDR3 DNA reads TGTGCCAGCAGCCAAATCGGGGGACTAAATGAGCAGTTCTTC. Its protein product is CASSQIGGLNEQFF.

The CDR3: CSAGHPSTDTQYF. CDR3 DNA: TGCAGTGCTGGACACCCGAGCACAGATACGCAGTATTTT. The chain couples TRBV20-1 to TRBJ2-3, with D possibly TRBD1 on 5 matching bases. The CDR3 contains 13 residues. Germline CDR1 DFQATT, CDR2 SNEGSKA (reference sequence). V shed 5 bases and J shed 0 bases, with 9 bases lying between them.

In its sample, this clonotype was seen once. The chain recombines TRBV7-9 with TRBJ2-1; D might be TRBD2 (6 bases). Between the trimmed V and J ends, which lost 1 base and 7 bases, there was a span of 14 bases. This CDR3 is 15 amino acids long. Germline V lookup: CDR1 SEHNR, CDR2 FQNEAQ (reference sequence). CDR3 sequence reads: CASSLGQSGGNEQFF. As DNA, the CDR3 is TGTGCCAGCAGCTTAGGGCAAAGTGGAGGGAATGAGCAGTTCTTC. Together with reference TRBV7-9 and TRBJ2-1, the CDR3 gives the full variable domain: DTGVSQNPRHKITKRGQNVTFRCDPISEHNRLYWYRQTLGQGPEFLTYFQNEAQLEKSRLLSDRFSAERPKGSFSTLEIQRTEQGDSAMYLCASSLGQSGGNEQFFGPGTRLTVL.

The chain recombines TRBV2 with TRBJ2-2, with 13 bases identical to TRBD2. CDR3 length equals 17 residues. The germline V gene encodes CDR1 SNHLY and CDR2 FYNNEI. V lost 8 bases to trimming and J lost 4 bases; unmatched junction nucleotides: 10. The CDR3 loop reads CASDGLAGASATGELFF. CDR3 coding DNA: TGTGCCAGCGATGGACTAGCGGGGGCCTCGGCCACCGGGGAGCTGTTTTTT.

This clonotype appeared a few times. This rearrangement joins TRBV11-1 to TRBJ2-1, with a weak D call TRBD1 (6 bases). Germline CDR1 SGHAT, CDR2 FQDESV (reference sequence). V was trimmed by 3 bases and J by 12 bases, leaving 27 bases between them. CDR3 length equals 17 residues. The CDR3, as DNA: TGTGCCAGCAGCTTTTGGGGGAGTCGACAGGCAGACTATGGGCAGTTCTTC. Residues: CASSFWGSRQADYGQFF. The entire variable domain, with the rest obtained from reference TRBV11-1 and TRBJ2-1, is as follows: EAEVAQSPRYKITEKSQAVAFWCDPISGHATLYWYRQILGQGPELLVQFQDESVVDDSQLPKDRFSAERLKGVDSTLKIQPAELGDSAMYLCASSFWGSRQADYGQFFGPGTRLTVL.

In its sample, this clonotype was seen a few times. J is TRBJ2-5 and V is TRBV29-1; 7 bases are a match to TRBD1. Looked up from germline, CDR1 is SQVTM and CDR2 is ANQGSEA. The CDR3 contains 11 residues. Trimming removed 8 bases from V and 6 bases from J; junction bases left unmatched: 6. Here the CDR3 DNA reads TGCAGCCCGAGACAGGGACAGACCCAGTACTTC. Protein: CSPRQGQTQYF.

This clonotype was counted between two and nine times. This chain connects TRBV4-1 to TRBJ2-5, with TRBD2 identical over 14 bases. The germline V gene has CDR1 MGHRA and CDR2 YSYEKL. The CDR3 has 18 amino acids. V was clipped by 3 bases and J by 13 bases; unmatched bases: 19. The CDR3 reads CASSHLLWGTSGGGERYF. The CDR3 nucleotides read TGCGCCAGCAGCCACCTCCTATGGGGGACTAGCGGGGGTGGAGAGCGGTACTTC.

The V call is TRBV5-1, the J call TRBJ2-7, with D hard to call. Germline V gene lookup returns CDR1 SGHRS and CDR2 YFSETQ. CDR3 length: 13 amino acids. Trimming cost V 5 bases and J 4 bases, with 13 bases left between them. The CDR3 nucleotides are TGCGCCAGCAGACCCGACCCCTCGTACGAGCAGTACTTC. Its translation: CASRPDPSYEQYF.

The V call is TRBV7-2, the J call TRBJ1-2; D is ambiguous. The length of the CDR3 is 14 residues. Germline CDR1 reads SGHTA; CDR2 reads FQGNSA. Trimming removed 4 bases at V and 3 bases at J, with 12 bases between. The CDR3, as DNA: TGTGCCAGCAGCTATTTGAGTGGGGACTATGGCTACACCTTC. Translated, it gives CASSYLSGDYGYTF.

About this clonotype: Relative to the germline gene, one junction end is altered; a read error may explain this. The rearrangement links TRBV20-1 to TRBJ2-6; D perhaps matches TRBD1 (6 bases). Germline V gene data show CDR1 as DFQATT and CDR2 as SNEGSKA (reference sequence). This CDR3 is 14 amino acids long. The CDR3: CSAREGAGGNVLTF. DNA for the CDR3: TGCAGTGCTAGAGAGGGGGCTGGGGGCAACGTCCTGACTTTC.

The chain combines TRBV6-5 with TRBJ2-7, with 7 positions matching TRBD1. This CDR3 spans 12 amino acids. Germline V CDR1 and CDR2: MNHEY, SVGAGI. J gave up 12 bases and V 5 bases, and 10 bases lay outside the gene matches. CDR3 residues: CASSPSRGTVYF. The CDR3 coding sequence is TGTGCCAGCAGTCCGAGTAGGGGGACAGTGTACTTC.

V is TRBV29-1 and J is TRBJ2-1; unclear D gene. The ends were cut back, 2 bases at V and 1 base at J, with 9 bases in the middle. The CDR3 is 14 amino acids. Germline V CDR1 and CDR2: SQVTM, ANQGSEA. The CDR3 region has the DNA TGCAGCGTTGAAAGCTGGAGTTCCTACAATGAGCAGTTCTTC. The encoded protein is CSVESWSSYNEQFF.

This chain joins TRBV7-3 and TRBJ2-1; D is possibly TRBD2 (5 bases). CDR3 length equals 15 residues. Germline V lookup: CDR1 SGHTA, CDR2 FQGTGA. Trimming took 5 bases from V and 5 from J, leaving 16 bases between them. The CDR3 spells CASSRGGLANNEQFF. CDR3 nucleotide sequence: TGTGCCAGCAGCCGCGGCGGGCTAGCAAACAATGAGCAGTTCTTC. Full variable domain (outside the CDR3, taken from reference TRBV7-3 and TRBJ2-1): GAGVSQTPSNKVTEKGKYVELRCDPISGHTALYWYRQSLGQGPEFLIYFQGTGAADDSGLPNDRFFAVRPEGSVSTLKIQRTERGDSAVYLCASSRGGLANNEQFFGPGTRLTVL.

The gene calls are TRBV29-1 and TRBJ2-4; possible D gene TRBD1, 6 bases. The J call is doubtful: the DNA matches TRBJ2-7 better. CDR3 size: 11 residues. Germline CDR1 and CDR2: SQVTM and ANQGSEA. The CDR3 coding sequence is TGCAGCGCCGAGGCAGGGGACGAGCAGTACTTC. It is translated as CSAEAGDEQYF.

The chain carries TRBV7-8 and TRBJ2-3; 10 positions match TRBD2. V lost 1 base, J lost 5 bases, and 6 bases stayed unmatched. There are 16 residues in the CDR3. Germline values: CDR1 SGHVS, CDR2 FQNEAQ. The CDR3 protein is CASSLGSERGGDTQYF. In nucleotides, the CDR3 is TGTGCCAGCAGCTTAGGTTCCGAGCGGGGGGGAGATACGCAGTATTTT.

This chain uses TRBV6-6 with TRBJ2-7; 8 bases are a match to TRBD1. V was pared by 7 bases and J by 3 bases, with 17 bases of the junction left unmatched. Germline CDR1 MNHNY, CDR2 SVGAGI (reference sequence). The CDR3 is 17 residues long. The CDR3 spells CASTPGQGARPVYEQYF. CDR3 bases: TGTGCCAGCACCCCGGGGCAGGGGGCTAGACCTGTCTACGAGCAGTACTTC.

In its sample, this clonotype was seen a few times. The chain has TRBV25-1 and TRBJ1-6; 10 bases align to TRBD1. Trimming at V came to 6 bases and at J to 10 bases, leaving 9 bases not matched to a gene. The CDR3 length is 15 residues. Germline CDR1 is MGHDK and CDR2 is SYGVNS. CDR3 sequence: CASSQTGTGVSPLHF. The CDR3 DNA follows: TGTGCCAGCAGCCAAACCGGGACAGGGGTCTCACCCCTCCACTTT.

This clonotype was seen a few times. The chain links TRBV4-3 to TRBJ2-3; 10 bases agree with TRBD2. CDR1 is LGHNA, CDR2 YSLEER, per germline. V lost 2 bases, J lost 4 bases, and 3 bases stayed unmatched. The CDR3 totals 15 residues. The CDR3 protein is CASSQQTSGSDTQYF. DNA of the CDR3: TGCGCCAGCAGCCAACAGACTAGCGGGTCAGATACGCAGTATTTT.

V and J are TRBV15 and TRBJ2-3, with 12 bases fitting TRBD1. J lost 3 bases, V lost 1 base, and 2 bases had no gene match. Germline CDR1 is LNHNV and CDR2 is YYDKDF (reference sequence). The CDR3 contains 16 residues. The CDR3 spells CATSRGGQGATDTQYF. The CDR3 DNA is TGTGCCACCAGCAGAGGGGGACAGGGGGCAACAGATACGCAGTATTTT.

V usage is TRBV10-3 and J usage is TRBJ1-2; 8 bases match TRBD1. The CDR3 consists of 15 residues. The ends lost 3 bases at V and 2 bases at J; junction bases unmatched: 5. CDR1 ENHRY and CDR2 SYGVKD come from the germline V gene. The CDR3 sequence is CAISDPRTGNYGYTF. CDR3 DNA: TGTGCCATCAGTGACCCCCGGACAGGGAACTATGGCTACACCTTC.

This chain joins TRBV7-9 and TRBJ2-1; the match to TRBD1 covers 7 bases. The CDR3 loop spans 15 amino acids. V trimming: 4 bases; J trimming: 5 bases; junction bases outside the gene matches: 8. Germline CDR1 reads SEHNR; CDR2 reads FQNEAQ (reference sequence). The CDR3 coding sequence is TGTGCCAGCAGCTCCGCCCAGGGGGACAACAATGAGCAGTTCTTC. As protein: CASSSAQGDNNEQFF.

This chain links TRBV5-6 with TRBJ1-1; D is unclear. Deletions cut 4 bases from V and 1 base from J, with 14 bases between. The CDR3 runs to 15 residues. Germline CDR1 is SGHDT and CDR2 is YYEEEE. Here the CDR3 DNA reads TGTGCCAGCAGCCGGGTCCCCAGAGAGAACACTGAAGCTTTCTTT. Translation gives CASSRVPRENTEAFF.